The sequence of this TCR beta chain was determined in a study of blood T cell repertoires in COVID-19. Authors' data handling: Reference gene primers were amplified, and this amplification served to estimate nucleated cell counts. TCRdb keeps only in-frame clones here, not all; method: immunoSEQ multiplex PCR. That table gives V, J and clone size, and the DNA gave D and trimming. The sample holds about 270,000 clones, 90% seen once. This study enrolled people aged 18 to 89 from roughly 22 US geographic areas. Assignment of participants to cohorts was predicated upon participant-reported clinical history. The sample taken for sequencing was PBMCs or T cells enriched from blood (not recorded which). The source is a woman in her 30s with acute COVID-19.

The CDR3: CATSEAGLAGTDTQYF. DNA for the CDR3: TGTGCCACCAGTGAAGCGGGACTAGCGGGCACAGATACGCAGTATTTT. This chain links TRBV24-1 with TRBJ2-3, with 11 bases identical to TRBD2. The CDR3 contains 16 residues. CDR1 KGHDR and CDR2 SFDVKD come from the germline V gene. V trimming: 4 bases; J trimming: 1 base; junction bases outside the gene matches: 3.